This is a list of T cell receptor beta chains from one sample in a study of Graves' ophthalmopathy and Graves' hyperthyroidism. Each CDR3 protein gets one entry after TCRdb re-called the multiplex PCR reads with MiXCR. Of 500,000 to 600,000 distinct CDR3 sequences listed, under 45% are singletons. Material for sequencing was peripheral blood or thyroid tissue (not recorded which). The origin of the receptors is an adult man with Graves' hyperthyroidism. The CDR3 runs from the conserved cysteine through the conserved F or W. Each record gives: D gene, V gene, clone size, J gene, CDR3 protein, CDR3 DNA. D genes are given only for firm matches. Only part of the rows carry a size: once, few, many, or a class if the clone is expanded.

D gene: TRBD1
V gene: TRBV19
clone size: few
J gene: TRBJ1-2
CDR3 protein: CASSAETGGAIYGYTF
CDR3 DNA: TGTGCCAGTAGTGCGGAGACAGGGGGGGCTATATATGGCTACACCTTC

D gene: NA
V gene: TRBV4-1
clone size: many
J gene: TRBJ2-7
CDR3 protein: CASSQAPQPSYEQYF
CDR3 DNA: TGCGCCAGCAGCCAAGCCCCACAGCCTTCCTACGAGCAGTACTTC

D gene: NA
V gene: TRBV30
clone size: NA
J gene: TRBJ2-7
CDR3 protein: CAWERDYEQCF
CDR3 DNA: TGTGCCTGGGAAAGAGACTACGAGCAGTGCTTC

D gene: NA
V gene: TRBV29-1
clone size: many
J gene: TRBJ1-1
CDR3 protein: CSVDGSNTEAFF
CDR3 DNA: TGCAGCGTTGACGGGTCGAACACTGAAGCTTTCTTT

D gene: NA
V gene: TRBV20-1
clone size: many
J gene: TRBJ1-2
CDR3 protein: CSAKQPYYYGYTF
CDR3 DNA: TGCAGTGCTAAACAGCCTTACTACTATGGCTACACCTTC

D gene: NA
V gene: TRBV29-1
clone size: NA
J gene: TRBJ2-5
CDR3 protein: CSVESWGAGETQYF
CDR3 DNA: TGCAGCGTTGAATCTTGGGGTGCAGGGGAGACCCAGTACTTC

D gene: NA
V gene: TRBV7-6
clone size: many
J gene: TRBJ1-3
CDR3 protein: CASKDDSGNTIYF
CDR3 DNA: TGTGCCAGTAAAGACGACTCTGGAAACACCATATATTTT

D gene: NA
V gene: TRBV29-1
clone size: many
J gene: TRBJ1-3
CDR3 protein: CSVEGRAGNTIYF
CDR3 DNA: TGCAGCGTTGAAGGCAGGGCTGGAAACACCATATATTTT

D gene: TRBD1
V gene: TRBV5-1
clone size: NA
J gene: TRBJ1-1
CDR3 protein: CASSKGQDTEAFF
CDR3 DNA: TGCGCCAGCAGCAAGGGACAGGACACTGAAGCTTTCTTT

D gene: NA
V gene: TRBV3-1
clone size: many
J gene: TRBJ1-2
CDR3 protein: CASSQEFGGYTF
CDR3 DNA: TGTGCCAGCAGCCAAGAGTTCGGTGGCTACACCTTC

D gene: NA
V gene: TRBV4-1
clone size: few
J gene: TRBJ1-2
CDR3 protein: CASSQAGSGAGYTF
CDR3 DNA: TGCGCCAGCAGCCAAGCCGGCTCAGGGGCTGGCTACACCTTC

D gene: NA
V gene: TRBV6-6
clone size: few
J gene: TRBJ1-1
CDR3 protein: CASSPPLRGQNTEAFF
CDR3 DNA: TGTGCCAGCAGTCCGCCCCTCAGGGGTCAGAACACTGAAGCTTTCTTT

D gene: NA
V gene: TRBV11-2
clone size: many
J gene: TRBJ2-7
CDR3 protein: CASSLNSGSPYEQYF
CDR3 DNA: TGTGCCAGCAGCCTGAACTCGGGGTCCCCCTACGAGCAGTACTTC

D gene: NA
V gene: TRBV5-1
clone size: NA
J gene: TRBJ1-1
CDR3 protein: CASSSQTGVDTEAFF
CDR3 DNA: TGCGCCAGCAGCTCCCAGACAGGTGTGGACACTGAAGCTTTCTTT

D gene: NA
V gene: TRBV10-3
clone size: NA
J gene: TRBJ1-1
CDR3 protein: CAISESKSSTEAFF
CDR3 DNA: TGTGCCATCAGTGAGTCGAAGTCCAGCACTGAAGCTTTCTTT

D gene: TRBD1
V gene: TRBV25-1
clone size: many
J gene: TRBJ2-5
CDR3 protein: CASSGPGQATETQYF
CDR3 DNA: TGTGCCAGCAGTGGACCAGGACAGGCCACGGAGACCCAGTACTTC

D gene: NA
V gene: TRBV7-9
clone size: few
J gene: TRBJ1-2
CDR3 protein: CASSISRTSGYTF
CDR3 DNA: TGTGCCAGCAGCATCTCGAGGACTAGCGGCTACACCTTC

D gene: NA
V gene: TRBV13
clone size: NA
J gene: TRBJ1-3
CDR3 protein: CASSYSKVSGNTIYF
CDR3 DNA: TGTGCCAGCAGTTACTCGAAAGTCTCTGGAAACACCATATATTTT

D gene: TRBD1
V gene: TRBV20-1
clone size: few
J gene: TRBJ1-2
CDR3 protein: CSASGTGGYTF
CDR3 DNA: TGCAGTGCTAGCGGGACAGGGGGCTACACCTTC

D gene: NA
V gene: TRBV29-1
clone size: NA
J gene: TRBJ1-4
CDR3 protein: CSVETGGLNEKLFF
CDR3 DNA: TGCAGCGTTGAAACGGGGGGCCTTAATGAAAAACTGTTTTTT

D gene: NA
V gene: TRBV12-5
clone size: NA
J gene: TRBJ1-5
CDR3 protein: CASGPTGFGNQPQHF
CDR3 DNA: TGTGCTAGTGGGCCAACAGGGTTTGGCAATCAGCCCCAGCATTTT

D gene: TRBD1
V gene: TRBV19
clone size: NA
J gene: TRBJ1-2
CDR3 protein: CASSGPGGIGYGYTF
CDR3 DNA: TGTGCCAGTAGTGGGCCAGGGGGCATCGGCTATGGCTACACCTTC

D gene: NA
V gene: TRBV7-8
clone size: medium-sized
J gene: TRBJ2-5
CDR3 protein: CASSRGVTQYF
CDR3 DNA: TGTGCCAGCAGCAGGGGTGTGACCCAGTACTTC

D gene: TRBD1
V gene: TRBV20-1
clone size: many
J gene: TRBJ2-7
CDR3 protein: CSARGAQGRSYEQYF
CDR3 DNA: TGCAGTGCTCGAGGGGCACAGGGGCGGTCCTACGAGCAGTACTTC

D gene: NA
V gene: TRBV9
clone size: many
J gene: TRBJ1-2
CDR3 protein: CASSVSAGTVNYGYTF
CDR3 DNA: TGTGCCAGCAGCGTATCCGCCGGCACAGTAAACTATGGCTACACCTTC

D gene: NA
V gene: TRBV12-3/TRBV12-4
clone size: NA
J gene: TRBJ1-3
CDR3 protein: CASSIGGFGNTIYF
CDR3 DNA: TGTGCCAGCAGCATTGGGGGGTTCGGAAACACCATATATTTT

D gene: NA
V gene: TRBV5-6
clone size: many
J gene: TRBJ2-7
CDR3 protein: CASSSQPNYEQYF
CDR3 DNA: TGTGCCAGCAGCTCGCAGCCAAACTACGAGCAGTACTTC

D gene: TRBD2
V gene: TRBV5-1
clone size: NA
J gene: TRBJ2-2
CDR3 protein: CASSLDGTSDTGELFF
CDR3 DNA: TGCGCCAGCAGCCTAGACGGGACTAGCGACACCGGGGAGCTGTTTTTT

D gene: NA
V gene: TRBV10-2
clone size: NA
J gene: TRBJ2-7
CDR3 protein: CASSEQDDEQYF
CDR3 DNA: TGCGCCAGCAGTGAACAGGACGACGAGCAGTACTTC

D gene: NA
V gene: TRBV20-1
clone size: many
J gene: TRBJ1-5
CDR3 protein: CSARGPGTVNQPQHF
CDR3 DNA: TGCAGTGCAAGAGGTCCAGGGACGGTCAATCAGCCCCAGCATTTT

D gene: NA
V gene: TRBV5-4
clone size: NA
J gene: TRBJ1-5
CDR3 protein: CASSQQGEPQHF
CDR3 DNA: TGTGCCAGCAGCCAACAGGGTGAGCCCCAGCATTTT

D gene: TRBD1
V gene: TRBV7-9
clone size: NA
J gene: TRBJ2-7
CDR3 protein: CASSRRDRGDDEQYF
CDR3 DNA: TGTGCCAGCAGCCGGCGGGACAGGGGGGACGACGAGCAGTACTTC

D gene: NA
V gene: TRBV27
clone size: NA
J gene: TRBJ2-7
CDR3 protein: CASSTRSASTGEQYF
CDR3 DNA: TGTGCCAGCAGTACGCGTAGCGCCAGTACTGGCGAGCAGTACTTC

D gene: TRBD2
V gene: TRBV20-1
clone size: many
J gene: TRBJ2-5
CDR3 protein: CSAYLAGGQETQYF
CDR3 DNA: TGCAGTGCTTATTTGGCGGGGGGGCAAGAGACCCAGTACTTC

D gene: TRBD1
V gene: TRBV24-1
clone size: many
J gene: TRBJ1-1
CDR3 protein: CATRDRGGTEAFF
CDR3 DNA: TGTGCCACCAGAGACAGGGGAGGCACTGAAGCTTTCTTT

D gene: NA
V gene: TRBV9
clone size: many
J gene: TRBJ1-1
CDR3 protein: CASSVVSGRDTEAFF
CDR3 DNA: TGTGCCAGCAGCGTAGTGTCGGGGAGAGACACTGAAGCTTTCTTT

D gene: TRBD1
V gene: TRBV19
clone size: NA
J gene: TRBJ1-3
CDR3 protein: CASSRGTANTIYF
CDR3 DNA: TGTGCCAGTAGTAGGGGGACAGCGAACACCATATATTTT

D gene: TRBD2
V gene: TRBV9
clone size: few
J gene: TRBJ2-2
CDR3 protein: CASSPSGGNTGELFF
CDR3 DNA: TGTGCCAGCTCCCCTAGCGGGGGGAACACCGGGGAGCTGTTTTTT

D gene: NA
V gene: TRBV12-3/TRBV12-4
clone size: once
J gene: TRBJ2-6
CDR3 protein: CASSSDTDLLGANVPTF
CDR3 DNA: TGCGCCAGCAGCTCTGACACCGACCTGCTAGGGGCCAACGTCCCGACTTTC

D gene: NA
V gene: TRBV10-3
clone size: many
J gene: TRBJ1-1
CDR3 protein: CAISDRQRDTEAFF
CDR3 DNA: TGTGCCATCAGTGACCGACAGAGGGACACTGAAGCTTTCTTT

D gene: NA
V gene: TRBV29-1
clone size: NA
J gene: TRBJ2-5
CDR3 protein: CSLVGGQETQYF
CDR3 DNA: TGCAGCTTGGTAGGGGGCCAAGAGACCCAGTACTTC

D gene: NA
V gene: TRBV10-3
clone size: many
J gene: TRBJ2-7
CDR3 protein: CAISEAGPTYEQYF
CDR3 DNA: TGTGCCATCAGTGAGGCAGGTCCAACCTACGAGCAGTACTTC

D gene: TRBD1
V gene: TRBV19
clone size: many
J gene: TRBJ2-2
CDR3 protein: CASSTPPRTGANTGELFF
CDR3 DNA: TGTGCCAGTAGTACTCCTCCGAGGACAGGCGCTAACACCGGGGAGCTGTTTTTT

D gene: NA
V gene: TRBV19
clone size: NA
J gene: TRBJ2-7
CDR3 protein: CASSIGSSYYEQYF
CDR3 DNA: TGTGCCAGTAGTATCGGGTCGTCTTACTACGAGCAGTACTTC

D gene: TRBD1
V gene: TRBV7-9
clone size: NA
J gene: TRBJ2-7
CDR3 protein: CASSLAGQGFNEQYF
CDR3 DNA: TGTGCCAGCAGCTTAGCGGGACAGGGTTTCAATGAGCAGTACTTC

D gene: NA
V gene: TRBV24-1
clone size: NA
J gene: TRBJ1-4
CDR3 protein: CASRASGIFEELFF
CDR3 DNA: TGTGCCAGCAGAGCTTCTGGAATCTTTGAAGAACTGTTTTTT

D gene: NA
V gene: TRBV7-9
clone size: NA
J gene: TRBJ2-3
CDR3 protein: CASSRVYTDTQYF
CDR3 DNA: TGTGCCAGCAGCCGCGTTTACACAGATACGCAGTATTTT

D gene: NA
V gene: TRBV29-1
clone size: many
J gene: TRBJ1-4
CDR3 protein: CSVVWWGNEKLFF
CDR3 DNA: TGCAGCGTTGTATGGTGGGGCAATGAAAAACTGTTTTTT

D gene: TRBD2
V gene: TRBV6-5
clone size: few
J gene: TRBJ2-7
CDR3 protein: CASRGTSGRIYEQYF
CDR3 DNA: TGTGCCAGCAGGGGGACTAGCGGCCGAATATACGAGCAGTACTTC

D gene: NA
V gene: TRBV20-1
clone size: few
J gene: TRBJ1-2
CDR3 protein: CSARVDSYNYGYTF
CDR3 DNA: TGCAGTGCTAGAGTAGACAGTTATAACTATGGCTACACCTTC

D gene: NA
V gene: TRBV12-3/TRBV12-4
clone size: many
J gene: TRBJ2-7
CDR3 protein: CASSLGWRLLTYEQYF
CDR3 DNA: TGTGCCAGCAGTTTAGGTTGGAGGCTGCTCACCTACGAGCAGTACTTC

D gene: NA
V gene: TRBV7-8
clone size: many
J gene: TRBJ1-5
CDR3 protein: CASSLGGFRGPNQPQHF
CDR3 DNA: TGTGCCAGCAGCTTAGGCGGGTTCCGGGGGCCTAATCAGCCCCAGCATTTT

D gene: NA
V gene: TRBV7-2
clone size: NA
J gene: TRBJ2-3
CDR3 protein: CASIITGTPSTDTQYF
CDR3 DNA: TGTGCCAGCATCATAACCGGGACCCCTAGCACAGATACGCAGTATTTT

D gene: TRBD2
V gene: TRBV19
clone size: few
J gene: TRBJ2-2
CDR3 protein: CASSSLAGGRWDNTGELFF
CDR3 DNA: TGTGCCAGTTCTTCACTAGCGGGAGGGAGGTGGGATAACACCGGGGAGCTGTTTTTT